This TCR beta chain was captured by sequencing in a study of neurological immune-mediated disorders. With 10-nucleotide random UMIs included, cDNA was synthesized by 5'RACE. TCRdb used MiXCR to reprocess the 5' RACE reads, holding one entry per CDR3 protein. Of 11,000 to 15,000 distinct CDR3 sequences in the sample, about 10% were seen once. Germline CDR1 MNHEY, CDR2 SVGAGI. Trimming cost V 8 bases and J 15 bases; bases outside gene matches: 12. This CDR3 contains 12 residues. This clonotype was seen only a few times. A much larger clone lies a single base off, so this may be a read error. The receptor was isolated from a woman between 40 and 55 years old in good health. The rearrangement uses TRBV6-5 and TRBJ2-1, with 8 bases matching TRBD1. The sample was PBMCs. CDR3 residues: CASGPRQGYMFF. In DNA form, the CDR3 reads TGTGCCAGCGGTCCCCGACAGGGGTATATGTTCTTC.